The T cell receptor (beta chain) described here comes from a study of a mutant IDH1 vaccine in newly diagnosed glioma. At the level of the study: Patients got radiotherapy, temozolomide, or both beforehand, and most got both.

Time point reported: baseline, week 1 (first vaccination visit). Treatment reported: pre-vaccination baseline after standard-of-care therapy. Each astrocytoma in the donors was new, WHO grade 3 or 4, IDH1-mutant and ATRX-lost. The CDR3 spans 15 residues. The junction had 7 bases not matched to a gene; V was cut back by 5 bases and J by 7 bases. CDR1 and CDR2 from the germline V gene are MRHNA and SNTAGT. Sequencing was performed with immunoSEQ multiplex PCR; in TCRdb, only in-frame clones are kept and a portion is missing. The table records about 98,000 clones, around nine tenths of them present only once.

The origin of this receptor is a woman aged 45-59 years with glioma. This material consisted of PBMCs, taken from a glioma patient treated with radiotherapy, temozolomide or both. The V call is TRBV6-4, the J call TRBJ1-6; 8 bases line up with TRBD1. This chain's CDR3 is CASSIGQGGNSPLHF. The CDR3 nucleotides are TGTGCCAGCAGTATCGGACAGGGCGGCAATTCACCCCTCCACTTT.